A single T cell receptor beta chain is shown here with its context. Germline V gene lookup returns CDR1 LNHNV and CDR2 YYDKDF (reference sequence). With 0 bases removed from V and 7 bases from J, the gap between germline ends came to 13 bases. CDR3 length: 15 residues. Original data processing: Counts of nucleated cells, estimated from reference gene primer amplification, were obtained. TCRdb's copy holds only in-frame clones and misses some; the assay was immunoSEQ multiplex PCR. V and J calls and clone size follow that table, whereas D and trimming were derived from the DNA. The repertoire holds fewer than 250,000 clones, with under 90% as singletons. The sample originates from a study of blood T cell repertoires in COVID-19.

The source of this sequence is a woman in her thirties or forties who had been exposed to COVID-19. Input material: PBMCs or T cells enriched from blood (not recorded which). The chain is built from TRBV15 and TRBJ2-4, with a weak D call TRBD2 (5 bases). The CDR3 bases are TGTGCCACCAGCAGAGAAGGAAGCGGCGGGAACATTCAGTACTTC. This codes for CATSREGSGGNIQYF. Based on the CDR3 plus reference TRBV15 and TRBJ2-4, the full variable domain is DAMVIQNPRYQVTQFGKPVTLSCSQTLNHNVMYWYQQKSSQAPKLLFHYYDKDFNNEADTPDNFQSRRPNTSFCFLDIRSPGLGDTAMYLCATSREGSGGNIQYFGAGTRLSVL.